These T cell receptor beta chains were read from a single sample in a study of vaccination effects on CD4 cells after COVID-19. The antigens these receptors bind are not known. Libraries were prepared by immunoSEQ multiplex PCR; TCRdb keeps only in-frame clonotypes and omits some of them. The table records about 46,000 clones, about 70% of them present only once. Source: CD4+ T cells from PBMCs cultured without peptide, taken before COVID-19 vaccination. The receptors originated from a human donor who had a prior SARS-CoV-2 infection. The CDR3 runs from the conserved cysteine through the conserved F or W.

J	V	CDR3
TRBJ2-7	TRBV19	CASSITSGNYEQYF
TRBJ2-7	TRBV5-1	CASSPMGVSYEQYF
TRBJ1-6	TRBV9	CASSELQGSPLHF
TRBJ2-5	TRBV5-1	CASSPTPEYTETQYF
TRBJ2-5	TRBV11-3	CASSMPLREGGFKETQYF
TRBJ1-1	TRBV12-5	CASGLHEGAPNTEAFF
TRBJ1-2	TRBV11-2	CASTIDRDHGYTF
TRBJ2-5	TRBV11-1	CASSQIGRRETQYF
TRBJ2-5	TRBV4-2	CASSQDAFSLQYF
TRBJ2-5	TRBV10-3	CATNPGEGNQETQYF
TRBJ1-3	TRBV5-8	CASSFGGIGGNTIYF
TRBJ1-4	TRBV7-2	CASSFVQGLGEKLFF